This T cell receptor (beta chain) was recovered during a study of blood T cell repertoires in COVID-19. Study-level background: Acute-phase and convalescent COVID-19 samples originated in the United States, Italy and Spain. T cells, B-cell-depleted T cells, or PBMCs provided the cDNA or gDNA that served as material.

The germline CDR1 and CDR2 sequences are SGHNT and YYREEE (reference sequence). This CDR3 comprises 13 residues. Trimming stripped 4 bases from V and 4 bases from J, with 9 bases between. Authors' data handling: Estimation of nucleated cell counts relied on the amplification of reference gene primers. The repertoire was sequenced with immunoSEQ multiplex PCR; TCRdb's copy has only in-frame clones and lacks some. V, J and clone size are those of that table, while D and trimming were read from the DNA. Among about 22,000 clones listed, about 90% were seen once. The sequence was obtained from a woman aged 70 to 79 with active COVID-19. This chain uses TRBV5-4 with TRBJ1-5; perhaps TRBD1 as D (6 bases). The sequenced sample consisted of peripheral blood. CDR3 DNA sequence: TGTGCCAGCAGCCCGGACAGTAATCAGCCCCAGCATTTT. This codes for CASSPDSNQPQHF.